This is a list of T cell receptor beta chains from one sample in a study of blood T cell repertoires in COVID-19. The assay was immunoSEQ multiplex PCR, and TCRdb's table has in-frame clones only and misses some. The table records 250,000 to 350,000 clones, approximately 88% of them present only once. Sequenced: PBMCs or T cells enriched from blood (not recorded which). The receptors come from a woman aged 40 to 50 who had recovered from COVID-19. The CDR3 runs from the conserved cysteine through the conserved F or W. D genes are given only for firm matches. Only part of the rows carry a size: once, few, many, or a class if the clone is expanded.

clone_size,j_call,d_call,v_call,cdr3_aa,cdr3_nt
once,TRBJ2-1,TRBD2,TRBV18,CASSPPRLAGVIEQFF,TGTGCCAGCTCACCACCCCGGCTAGCGGGAGTTATTGAGCAGTTCTTC
once,TRBJ1-6,NA,TRBV19,CASSHREYNSPLHF,TGTGCCAGTAGTCACAGGGAATATAATTCACCCCTCCACTTT
NA,TRBJ2-7,NA,TRBV28,CASSLVRGISYEQYF,TGTGCCAGCAGTTTAGTGCGGGGCATCTCCTACGAGCAGTACTTC
NA,TRBJ1-2,TRBD1,TRBV18,CASSPSRQGPGYTF,TGTGCCAGCTCACCTTCCAGACAGGGTCCTGGCTACACCTTC
NA,TRBJ2-3,TRBD2,TRBV2,CASRWRERGDTQYF,TGTGCCAGCAGATGGCGGGAGAGGGGAGATACGCAGTATTTT
NA,TRBJ1-4,NA,TRBV28,CASSSDRSTNEKLFF,TGTGCCAGCAGTTCCGACAGGTCAACTAATGAAAAACTGTTTTTT
NA,TRBJ2-3,NA,TRBV28,CASSLRLGSTDTQYF,TGTGCCAGCAGTTTGCGACTAGGCAGCACAGATACGCAGTATTTT
NA,TRBJ2-2,TRBD2,TRBV27,CASSPRRGAVGELFF,TGTGCCAGCAGTCCCAGGCGGGGGGCTGTCGGGGAGCTGTTTTTT
NA,TRBJ2-7,TRBD1,TRBV10-1,CASSVRGRNEQYF,TGCGCCAGCAGTGTTAGGGGGCGCAACGAGCAGTACTTC
once,TRBJ2-5,TRBD2,TRBV2,CASKASGSQETQYF,TGTGCCAGCAAGGCTAGCGGGAGCCAAGAGACCCAGTACTTC
NA,TRBJ1-5,TRBD1,TRBV11-2,CASSPGTVKNQPQHF,TGTGCCAGCAGCCCAGGGACAGTAAAAAATCAGCCCCAGCATTTT
NA,TRBJ2-3,NA,TRBV5-1,CASSPPTAYTDTQYF,TGCGCCAGCAGCCCCCCGACAGCCTACACAGATACGCAGTATTTT
NA,TRBJ1-6,NA,TRBV9,CASSPGGREKSPLHF,TGTGCCAGCAGCCCCGGGGGGAGGGAAAAGTCACCCCTCCACTTT
NA,TRBJ2-1,NA,TRBV28,CASRSGQSYNEQFF,TGTGCCAGTAGGTCCGGACAATCCTACAATGAGCAGTTCTTC
NA,TRBJ2-3,NA,TRBV5-5,CASSSDAPGRGADTQYF,TGTGCCAGCAGCTCCGATGCCCCCGGCAGGGGAGCAGATACGCAGTATTTT
once,TRBJ2-7,TRBD1,TRBV6-5,CASSYSGQLYEQYF,TGTGCCAGCAGTTACTCGGGACAGCTCTACGAGCAGTACTTC
NA,TRBJ2-2,NA,TRBV7-9,CASSLDPSSAGELFF,TGTGCCAGCAGCTTAGATCCTAGCTCGGCCGGGGAGCTGTTTTTT
NA,TRBJ2-7,NA,TRBV24-1,CATSDSDQRGSYEQYF,TGTGCCACCAGTGATTCTGACCAAAGGGGATCCTACGAGCAGTACTTC
NA,TRBJ1-1,NA,TRBV3-1/TRBV3-2,CASSQAVYTEAFF,TGTGCCAGCAGCCAAGCAGTCTACACTGAAGCTTTCTTT
once,TRBJ2-7,TRBD2,TRBV7-2,CASSLRLATYEQYF,TGTGCCAGCAGCTTGAGACTAGCGACCTACGAGCAGTACTTC
NA,TRBJ2-5,TRBD1,TRBV6-5,CASRRMGQQETQYF,TGTGCCAGCAGACGCATGGGACAGCAAGAGACCCAGTACTTC
NA,TRBJ2-7,NA,TRBV10-1,CASSERESYEQYF,TGCGCCAGCAGTGAGCGGGAATCCTACGAGCAGTACTTC
NA,TRBJ2-1,TRBD2,TRBV11-1,CASSPSWEGKEQFF,TGTGCCAGCAGCCCCTCCTGGGAGGGAAAGGAGCAGTTCTTC
NA,TRBJ2-1,NA,TRBV18,CASSRLGRGSYNEQFF,TGTGCCAGCTCACGACTCGGCAGGGGCTCCTACAATGAGCAGTTCTTC
few,TRBJ2-1,NA,TRBV25-1,CASSKDSYNEQFF,TGTGCCAGCAGTAAAGACAGCTACAATGAGCAGTTCTTC
NA,TRBJ1-1,NA,TRBV19,CASSNLRGNTEAFF,TGTGCCAGTAGTAACCTTCGGGGTAACACTGAAGCTTTCTTT